This TCR beta chain was profiled in a study of blood T cell repertoires in COVID-19. Background on the study: Samples representing acute and convalescent COVID-19 were sourced from the United States, Italy and Spain. Sample material is recorded as cDNA or gDNA derived from T cells, B-cell-depleted T cells, or PBMCs.

The authors' processing: Amplification with reference gene primers provided the estimates of nucleated cell counts. Sequenced by immunoSEQ multiplex PCR; TCRdb stores in-frame clones only, minus some. V, J and clone size derive from that table, while D and trimming were established from the DNA sequence. The sample has roughly 190,000 clones; 70% to 90% are singletons. The sample consisted of peripheral blood. This sequence was found in a middle-aged woman who had recovered from COVID-19.

CDR3 bases: TGTGCCAGCAGCCATGAGGCTCAGCCCCAGCATTTT. This translates into CASSHEAQPQHF. The chain couples TRBV28 to TRBJ1-5; D is unresolved. In germline, CDR1 is MDHEN, CDR2 SYDVKM. The CDR3 runs 12 residues. Trimming removed 6 bases at V and 6 bases at J, with 9 bases between.